This T cell receptor (beta chain) was captured by sequencing in a study of human T cells and chemical hapten exposure. Across the whole study: Diphenylcyclopropenone was administered weekly to the scalp of patients throughout the approximately 25-week study.

This clonotype was recorded many times. What it binds is not known. Documented time point: pre-sensitization, week 0. Treatment given: therapeutic diphenylcyclopropenone sensitization with weekly scalp DPC. Unfractionated whole blood was the source from which total RNA was extracted. Individual cDNA molecules received unique molecular identifiers in the library. TCRdb fed the RACE reads into MiXCR, producing one record per CDR3 protein. Of about 52,000 distinct CDR3 sequences in the sample, roughly 9% were seen once. This CDR3 region has 15 residues. Germline CDR1 reads ENHRY; CDR2 reads SYGVKD. V dropped 3 bases and J dropped 5; count of bases not matched to a gene: 7. General study points: The donor cohort had alopecia, so its immune response may not match that of healthy people.

Sequences were derived from whole blood, sampled in connection with sensitization to the hapten diphenylcyclopropenone (DPC). The chain has TRBV10-3 and TRBJ2-3; 8 positions match TRBD2. This clonotype was sampled from a woman in her twenties or thirties with alopecia areata. Some clones in this sample may be carry-over from other donors' samples. CDR3 sequence: CAISDYEAGEDTQYF. CDR3 coding DNA: TGTGCCATCAGTGATTACGAAGCGGGGGAAGATACGCAGTATTTT.